The rows below give T cell receptor beta chains drawn from one sample of a study of molecular identifiers for immune sequencing clone quantification. A single record per CDR3 protein comes from TCRdb applying MiXCR to the PCR reads. The top ten hold roughly 0.8% of the sample, which has 250,000 to 400,000 distinct CDR3 sequences, about a fifth seen once. The sequenced material came from naive CD8+ T cells from blood, with Jurkat cell RNA spiked in. The receptors stem from a human donor in good health. Some libraries in this study had Jurkat cell RNA spiked in. Each CDR3 is given with its conserved first and last residue. D genes are given only for firm matches. The size of a clone is reported for some rows only, either as once, few or many, or as a class for expanded clones.

J gene | D gene | V gene | clone size | CDR3 protein | CDR3 DNA
TRBJ1-4 | - | TRBV4-2 | many | CASSSVGGGEKLFF | TGTGCCAGCAGTTCAGTAGGGGGGGGTGAAAAACTGTTTTTT
TRBJ1-4 | - | TRBV6-2/TRBV6-3 | few | CASSHNRIPDEKLFF | TGTGCCAGCAGCCACAACAGGATCCCAGATGAAAAACTGTTTTTT
TRBJ1-2 | - | TRBV2 | many | CASRLDPQDYGYTF | TGTGCCAGCAGGTTGGATCCCCAAGACTATGGCTACACCTTC
TRBJ2-1 | TRBD2 | TRBV27 | - | CASSLVLAGGPSIVNNEQFF | TGTGCCAGCAGTTTAGTCCTAGCGGGAGGGCCGAGTATAGTTAACAATGAGCAGTTCTTC
TRBJ2-3 | - | TRBV9 | many | CASSGQGRADTQYF | TGTGCCAGCAGCGGGCAGGGGAGGGCAGATACGCAGTATTTT
TRBJ1-1 | - | TRBV6-2/TRBV6-3 | few | CAPRTEGTGAFF | TGTGCCCCTAGGACGGAGGGCACTGGAGCTTTCTTT
TRBJ2-3 | TRBD2 | TRBV20-1 | few | CSEKTSNLTDTQYF | TGCAGTGAAAAGACTAGCAACCTCACAGATACGCAGTATTTT
TRBJ1-5 | TRBD1 | TRBV4-1 | many | CASSQDGTGIDSNQPQHF | TGCGCCAGCAGCCAAGATGGGACAGGGATCGATAGCAATCAGCCCCAGCATTTT
TRBJ2-5 | - | TRBV21-1 | - | CASSKRGSGRVETQYF | TGTGCCAGCAGCAAAAGGGGTAGCGGGAGAGTAGAGACCCAGTACTTC
TRBJ2-1 | TRBD1 | TRBV29-1 | few | CSVGQGDSNEQFF | TGCAGCGTTGGGCAGGGGGATTCGAATGAGCAGTTCTTC
TRBJ2-1 | - | TRBV6-5 | - | CASSEDSQPYNERFF | TGTGCCAGCAGTGAGGACAGCCAGCCCTACAATGAGCGGTTCTTC
TRBJ2-5 | - | TRBV27 | few | CASSTGHMPPAQETQYF | TGTGCCAGCTCCACGGGGCACATGCCGCCGGCCCAAGAGACCCAGTACTTC
TRBJ2-1 | - | TRBV29-1 | many | CSGSGGRDSFSFVGDEQFF | TGCAGCGGCTCAGGAGGCCGGGACTCCTTTTCTTTCGTGGGGGATGAGCAGTTCTTC
TRBJ2-7 | - | TRBV18 | many | CASSSLGGISEQYF | TGTGCCAGCTCATCTCTCGGAGGGATCAGCGAGCAGTACTTC
TRBJ1-6 | - | TRBV5-6 | many | CASSLGDSYSPLHF | TGTGCCAGCAGCTTGGGAGACAGCTATTCACCCCTCCACTTT
TRBJ1-1 | - | TRBV9 | many | CASSPTGDGTEAFF | TGTGCCAGCAGCCCCACGGGGGATGGTACTGAAGCTTTCTTT
TRBJ2-2 | - | TRBV28 | many | CASSFSWSTGELFF | TGTGCCAGCAGTTTTAGCTGGAGCACCGGGGAGCTGTTTTTT